Listed below are T cell receptor beta chains from one sample, sequenced in a study of cytomegalovirus exposure and HLA in healthy donors. Here immunoSEQ multiplex PCR was the method, and the copy in TCRdb shows in-frame clones only, minus some. The repertoire includes fewer than 200,000 clones, 81% of them detected once, and 2.2% sits in the top ten. Sequenced material: PBMCs. The receptors derive from a woman in her thirties in good health and CMV-seronegative. The conserved cysteine and the conserved F or W are not part of the CDR3 here. Only part of the rows carry a size: once, few, many, or a class if the clone is expanded.

len,j_gene,abundance,v_gene,CDR3aa
13,TRBJ1-6,-,TRBV6-6,ASSYPTGGNSPLH
13,TRBJ2-3,once,TRBV7-9,ASSAGTGHTDTQY
11,TRBJ1-1,few,TRBV5-4,ASSTTGNTEAF
11,TRBJ2-5,few,TRBV29-1,SVEIHSPETQY
16,TRBJ1-6,-,TRBV27,ASRPQGAHRRRRSPLH
13,TRBJ1-4,-,TRBV19,ASSPGQGANEKLF
12,TRBJ2-7,few,TRBV10-2,ASSESGDSYEQY
14,TRBJ1-1,-,TRBV15,ATSDTTQGRDTEAF
13,TRBJ2-4,-,TRBV19,ASSSDTLAKNIQY
9,TRBJ2-5,few,TRBV28,ASRVGGTQY
13,TRBJ1-3,-,TRBV27,ASSSHGTGGNTIY
12,TRBJ1-2,-,TRBV18,ASSPDGTGNGYT
12,TRBJ2-5,-,TRBV7-2,ASSPGHPGETQY
14,TRBJ2-1,-,TRBV7-3,ASSRYRVPSFNEQF
9,-,-,TRBV6-1,ASRTHYEQY
9,TRBJ2-7,-,TRBV20-1,SAGGTYEQY
12,TRBJ1-2,-,TRBV11-2,ASSLEVKSYGYT
11,TRBJ1-2,-,TRBV5-4,ASSTQMNYGYT
12,TRBJ2-7,-,TRBV28,ASGQGVSSYEQY
15,TRBJ2-3,-,TRBV27,ASSRGGGGRGTDTQY
13,TRBJ2-7,-,TRBV11-2,ASSLQGAASYEQY
12,TRBJ2-7,once,TRBV7-9,SSSFGVREDEQY
9,TRBJ2-7,-,TRBV20-1,SAYGRDEQY
13,TRBJ2-3,-,TRBV5-1,ASSSGQRSTDTQY
13,TRBJ2-5,-,TRBV18,ASSPHPPPEETQY
10,TRBJ1-2,few,TRBV13,ASSLGHYGYT
12,TRBJ2-5,-,TRBV6-6,ASSYLTVQETQY
11,-,-,TRBV18,ASSPRGFYEQY
16,TRBJ1-3,-,TRBV23-1,ASSQSPFGNDAGNTIY
13,TRBJ1-2,-,TRBV5-1,ASSLAAGTNYGYT
14,TRBJ1-4,-,TRBV7-2,ASSLGPGATNEKLF
13,TRBJ2-3,few,TRBV28,ASRWGGGPKDTQY
14,TRBJ2-2,-,TRBV4-1,ASSRTGRGRTGELF
14,TRBJ1-1,-,TRBV5-4,ASGAMGQGLNTEAF
12,TRBJ2-7,-,TRBV7-9,ASSLDQIPYEQY
16,TRBJ1-3,-,TRBV9,ASSPLGTVTSSGNTIY
12,-,-,TRBV15,ATRGTGGSYEQY